The present TCR beta chain was sequenced within a study of CD8+ T cells in alopecia areata. Findings and limits, study-wide: Scalp sample data also include resident alphabeta T cells from normal skin.

CDR1 and CDR2 (germline): GTSNPN, SVGIG (reference sequence). The CDR3 runs 13 residues. The V end lost 0 bases, the J end lost 7 bases, and 9 bases lay between the germline ends. PBMCs provided sorted CD4+ and CD8+ T cells. In each case, RNA was isolated and then reverse transcribed into cDNA as the sequencing template. The repertoire was sequenced with immunoSEQ multiplex PCR; TCRdb's copy has only in-frame clones and lacks some. The data show about 190,000 clones, around 60% seen once. With regard to this clone: The antigen is not known.

This TCR derives from a human donor with alopecia areata. This material consisted of CD4+ T cells sorted from blood, taken at week 0. V gene TRBV30 combines with J gene TRBJ1-4, with D uncertain. The CDR3 bases are TGTGCCTGGAGTGTTCGCACATTTGAAAAACTGTTTTTT. This codes for CAWSVRTFEKLFF.